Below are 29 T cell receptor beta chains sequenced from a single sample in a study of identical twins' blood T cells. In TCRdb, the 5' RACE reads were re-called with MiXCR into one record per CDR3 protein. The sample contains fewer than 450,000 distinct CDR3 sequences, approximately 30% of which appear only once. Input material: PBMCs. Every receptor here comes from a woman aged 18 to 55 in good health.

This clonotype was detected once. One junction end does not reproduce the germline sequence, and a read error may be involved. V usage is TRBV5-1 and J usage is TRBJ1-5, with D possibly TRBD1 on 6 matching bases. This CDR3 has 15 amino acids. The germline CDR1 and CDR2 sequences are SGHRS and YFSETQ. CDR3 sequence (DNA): TGCGCCTGCAGCTTGGAAGGGGGGACCAATCAGCCCCAGCATTTT. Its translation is CACSLEGGTNQPQHF.

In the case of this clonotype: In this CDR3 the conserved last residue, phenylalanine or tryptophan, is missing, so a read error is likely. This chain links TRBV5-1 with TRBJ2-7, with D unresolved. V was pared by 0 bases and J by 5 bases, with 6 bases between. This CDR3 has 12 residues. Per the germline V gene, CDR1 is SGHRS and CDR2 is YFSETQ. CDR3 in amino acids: CASSLDPNEQYL. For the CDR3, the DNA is TGCGCCAGCAGCTTGGACCCGAACGAGCAGTACTTA.

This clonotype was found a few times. DNA of the CDR3: TGTGCCAGCAGCCCGCAAACAGCTCTTGGCTACACCTTC. This encodes CASSPQTALGYTF. The chain employs TRBV7-9 and TRBJ1-2; D unclear. CDR1 SEHNR and CDR2 FQNEAQ come from the germline V gene (reference sequence). This CDR3 has 13 amino acids. Between the trimmed V and J ends, which lost 5 bases and 7 bases, there was a span of 14 bases.

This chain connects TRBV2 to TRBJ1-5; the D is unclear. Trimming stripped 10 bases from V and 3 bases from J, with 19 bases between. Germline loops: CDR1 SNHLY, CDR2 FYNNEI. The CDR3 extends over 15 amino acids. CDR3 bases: TGTGCCACTCAAAATTGGGAGGGCCTCAATCAGCCCCAGCATTTT. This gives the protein CATQNWEGLNQPQHF.

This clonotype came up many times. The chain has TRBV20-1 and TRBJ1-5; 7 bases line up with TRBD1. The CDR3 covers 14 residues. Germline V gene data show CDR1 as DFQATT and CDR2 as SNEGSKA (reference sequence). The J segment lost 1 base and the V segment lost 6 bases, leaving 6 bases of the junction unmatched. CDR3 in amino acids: CSAILGQSNQPQHF. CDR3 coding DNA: TGCAGTGCAATCTTGGGACAGAGCAATCAGCCCCAGCATTTT.

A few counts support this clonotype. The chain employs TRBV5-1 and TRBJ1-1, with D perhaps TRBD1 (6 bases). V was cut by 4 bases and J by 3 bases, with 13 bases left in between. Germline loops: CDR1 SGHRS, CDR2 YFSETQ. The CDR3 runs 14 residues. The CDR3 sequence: CASSLRQGHTEAFF. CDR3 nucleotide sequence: TGCGCCAGCAGCCTAAGGCAGGGGCACACTGAAGCTTTCTTT.

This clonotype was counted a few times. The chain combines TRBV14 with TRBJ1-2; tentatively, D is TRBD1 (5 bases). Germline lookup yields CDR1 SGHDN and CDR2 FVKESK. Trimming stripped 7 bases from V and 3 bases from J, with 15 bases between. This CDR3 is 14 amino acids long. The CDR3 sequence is CASILEGRYYGYTF. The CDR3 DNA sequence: TGTGCCAGCATCCTCGAGGGGAGGTACTATGGCTACACCTTC.

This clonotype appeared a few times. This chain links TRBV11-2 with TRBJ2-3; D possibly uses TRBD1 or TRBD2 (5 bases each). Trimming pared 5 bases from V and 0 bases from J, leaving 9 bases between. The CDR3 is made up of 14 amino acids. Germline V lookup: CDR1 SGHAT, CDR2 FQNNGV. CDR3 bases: TGTGCCAGCAGCGAGCGGACAAGCACAGATACGCAGTATTTT. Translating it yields CASSERTSTDTQYF.

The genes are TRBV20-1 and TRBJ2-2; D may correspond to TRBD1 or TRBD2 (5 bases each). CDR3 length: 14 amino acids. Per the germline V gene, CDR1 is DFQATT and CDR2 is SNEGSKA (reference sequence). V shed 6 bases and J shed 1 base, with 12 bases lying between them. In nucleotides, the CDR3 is TGCAGTGCCCCGGGACCACTGAACACCGGGGAGCTGTTTTTT. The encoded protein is CSAPGPLNTGELFF.

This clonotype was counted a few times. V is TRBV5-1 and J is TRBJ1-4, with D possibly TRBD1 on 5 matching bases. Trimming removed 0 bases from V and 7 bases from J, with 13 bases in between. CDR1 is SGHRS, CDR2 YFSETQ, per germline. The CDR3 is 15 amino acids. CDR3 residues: CASSLETAFGEKLFF. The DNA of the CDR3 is TGCGCCAGCAGCTTGGAGACAGCCTTTGGTGAAAAACTGTTTTTT. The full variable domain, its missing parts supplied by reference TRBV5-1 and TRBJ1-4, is KAGVTQTPRYLIKTRGQQVTLSCSPISGHRSVSWYQQTPGQGLQFLFEYFSETQRNKGNFPGRFSGRQFSNSRSEMNVSTLELGDSALYLCASSLETAFGEKLFFGSGTQLSVL.

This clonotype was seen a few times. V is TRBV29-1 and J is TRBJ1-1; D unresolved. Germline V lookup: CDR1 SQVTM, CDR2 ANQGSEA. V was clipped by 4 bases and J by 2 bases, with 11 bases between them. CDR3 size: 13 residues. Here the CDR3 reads CSVGGSPNTEAFF. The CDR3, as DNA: TGCAGCGTTGGAGGGTCCCCAAACACTGAAGCTTTCTTT.

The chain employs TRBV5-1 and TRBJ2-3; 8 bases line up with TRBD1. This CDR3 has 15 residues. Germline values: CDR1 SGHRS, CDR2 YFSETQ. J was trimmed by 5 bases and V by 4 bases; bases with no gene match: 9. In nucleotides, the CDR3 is TGCGCCAGCAGCCCCCCAACCGACAGGGGAGATACGCAGTATTTT. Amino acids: CASSPPTDRGDTQYF.

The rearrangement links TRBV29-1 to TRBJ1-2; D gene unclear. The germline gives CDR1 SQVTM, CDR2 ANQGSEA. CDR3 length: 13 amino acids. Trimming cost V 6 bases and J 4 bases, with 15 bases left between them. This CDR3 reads CSVAQGVCYGYTF. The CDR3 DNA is TGCAGCGTAGCCCAAGGCGTCTGCTATGGCTACACCTTC.

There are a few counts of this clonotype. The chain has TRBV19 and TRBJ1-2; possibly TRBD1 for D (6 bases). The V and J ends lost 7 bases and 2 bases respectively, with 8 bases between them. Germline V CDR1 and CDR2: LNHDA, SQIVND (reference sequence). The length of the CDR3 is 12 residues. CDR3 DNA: TGTGCCAGTAATGGGGGCAACTATGGCTACACCTTC. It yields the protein CASNGGNYGYTF.

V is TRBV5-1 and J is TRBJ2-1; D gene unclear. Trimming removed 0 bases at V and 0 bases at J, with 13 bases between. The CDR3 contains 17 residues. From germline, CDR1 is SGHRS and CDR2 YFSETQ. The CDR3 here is CASSLVPVILSYNEQFF. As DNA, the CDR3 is TGCGCCAGCAGCTTGGTGCCGGTAATCCTCTCCTACAATGAGCAGTTCTTC. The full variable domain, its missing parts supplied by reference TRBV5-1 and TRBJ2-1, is KAGVTQTPRYLIKTRGQQVTLSCSPISGHRSVSWYQQTPGQGLQFLFEYFSETQRNKGNFPGRFSGRQFSNSRSEMNVSTLELGDSALYLCASSLVPVILSYNEQFFGPGTRLTVL.

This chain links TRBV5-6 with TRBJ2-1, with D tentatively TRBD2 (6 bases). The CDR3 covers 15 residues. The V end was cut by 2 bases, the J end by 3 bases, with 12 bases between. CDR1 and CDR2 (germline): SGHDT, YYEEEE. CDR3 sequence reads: CASSFGGIYYNEQFF. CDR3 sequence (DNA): TGTGCCAGCAGCTTTGGCGGGATCTACTACAATGAGCAGTTCTTC.

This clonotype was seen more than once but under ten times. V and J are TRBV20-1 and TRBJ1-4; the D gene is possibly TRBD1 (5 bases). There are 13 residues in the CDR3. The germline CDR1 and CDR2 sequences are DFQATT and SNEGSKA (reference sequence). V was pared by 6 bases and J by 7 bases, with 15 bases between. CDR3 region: CSARGREGEKLFF. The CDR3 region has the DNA TGCAGTGCCCGGGGCAGGGAAGGTGAAAAACTGTTTTTT.

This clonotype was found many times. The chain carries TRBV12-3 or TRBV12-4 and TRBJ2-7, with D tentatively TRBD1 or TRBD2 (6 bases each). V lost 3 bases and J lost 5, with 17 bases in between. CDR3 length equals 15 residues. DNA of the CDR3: TGTGCCAGCAGTTTCAAGGGGGGACTCTCACACGAGCAGTACTTC. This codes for CASSFKGGLSHEQYF.

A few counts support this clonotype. For the CDR3, the DNA is TGTGCCAGTAGTGCGGGTCTCTACGAGCAGTACTTC. Amino acid sequence: CASSAGLYEQYF. V usage is TRBV19 and J usage is TRBJ2-7; maybe TRBD2 (5 bases). The CDR3 consists of 12 residues. Germline lookup yields CDR1 LNHDA and CDR2 SQIVND (reference sequence). The V and J ends lost 5 bases and 3 bases respectively, with 8 bases between them.

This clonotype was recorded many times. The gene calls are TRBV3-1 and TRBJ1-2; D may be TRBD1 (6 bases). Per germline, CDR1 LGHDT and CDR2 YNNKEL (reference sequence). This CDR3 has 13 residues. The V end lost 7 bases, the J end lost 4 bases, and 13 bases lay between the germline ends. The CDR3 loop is CASTTRGGYGYTF. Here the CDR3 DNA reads TGTGCCAGCACGACGAGGGGGGGCTATGGCTACACCTTC.

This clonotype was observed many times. The CDR3 loop is CASSYEGSNSPLHF. The DNA for the CDR3 is TGTGCCAGCAGTTATGAGGGCAGCAATTCACCCCTCCACTTT. V gene TRBV6-6 combines with J gene TRBJ1-6; D gene ambiguous. V was cut by 3 bases and J by 7 bases, with 10 bases left in between. This CDR3 comprises 14 residues. The germline V gene has CDR1 MNHNY and CDR2 SVGAGI (reference sequence).

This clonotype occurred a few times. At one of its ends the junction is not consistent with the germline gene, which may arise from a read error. For the CDR3, the DNA is TGCGCCAGCACCTTGATATTCAGGGGAAGGGGCTACAATGAGCAGTTCTTC. Protein sequence: CASTLIFRGRGYNEQFF. The rearrangement links TRBV5-1 to TRBJ2-1; D might be TRBD1 (6 bases). Germline CDR1 SGHRS, CDR2 YFSETQ. CDR3 length: 17 amino acids.

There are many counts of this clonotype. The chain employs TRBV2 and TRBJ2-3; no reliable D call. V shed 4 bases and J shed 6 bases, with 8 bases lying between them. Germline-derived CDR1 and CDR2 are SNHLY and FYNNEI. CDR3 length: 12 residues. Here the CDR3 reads CASSGGGDTQYF. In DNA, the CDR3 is TGTGCCAGCAGTGGAGGTGGGGATACGCAGTATTTT.

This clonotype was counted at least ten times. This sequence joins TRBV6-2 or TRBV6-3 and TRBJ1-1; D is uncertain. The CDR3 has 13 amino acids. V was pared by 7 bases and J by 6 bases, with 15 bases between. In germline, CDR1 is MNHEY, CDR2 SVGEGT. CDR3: CASTRSVRAEAFF. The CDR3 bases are TGTGCCAGCACCCGGAGTGTTCGGGCTGAAGCTTTCTTT.

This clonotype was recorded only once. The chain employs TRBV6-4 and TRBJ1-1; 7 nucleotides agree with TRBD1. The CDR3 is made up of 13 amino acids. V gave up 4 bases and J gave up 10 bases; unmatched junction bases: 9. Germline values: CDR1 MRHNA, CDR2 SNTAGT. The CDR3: CASSGSSGGPAFF. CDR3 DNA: TGTGCCAGCAGTGGGTCGTCAGGGGGTCCAGCTTTCTTT.

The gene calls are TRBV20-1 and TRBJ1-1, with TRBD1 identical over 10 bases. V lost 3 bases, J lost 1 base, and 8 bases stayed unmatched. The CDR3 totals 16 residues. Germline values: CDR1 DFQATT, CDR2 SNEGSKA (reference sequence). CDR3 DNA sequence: TGCAGTGCTAGGGGGGGGGACAGGGGTGCGAACACTGAAGCTTTCTTT. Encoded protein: CSARGGDRGANTEAFF.

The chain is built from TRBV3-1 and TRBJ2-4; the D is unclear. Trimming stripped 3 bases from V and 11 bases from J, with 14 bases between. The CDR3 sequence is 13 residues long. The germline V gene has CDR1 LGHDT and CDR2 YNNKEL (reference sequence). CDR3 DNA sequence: TGTGCCAGCAGCCAGGGATTCCAGGCTTTTCAGTACTTC. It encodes CASSQGFQAFQYF. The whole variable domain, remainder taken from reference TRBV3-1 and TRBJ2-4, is DTAVSQTPKYLVTQMGNDKSIKCEQNLGHDTMYWYKQDSKKFLKIMFSYNNKELIINETVPNRFSPKSPDKAHLNLHINSLELGDSAVYFCASSQGFQAFQYFGAGTRLSVL.

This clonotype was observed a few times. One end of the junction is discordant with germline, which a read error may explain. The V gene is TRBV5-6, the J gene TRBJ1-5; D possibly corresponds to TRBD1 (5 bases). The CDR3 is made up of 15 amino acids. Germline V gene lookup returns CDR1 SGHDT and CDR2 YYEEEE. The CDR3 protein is CASSSGDGVYQPHHF. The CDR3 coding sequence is TGTGCCAGCAGCTCCGGGGACGGAGTTTATCAGCCCCATCATTTT. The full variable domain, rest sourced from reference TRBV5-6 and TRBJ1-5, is DAGVTQSPTHLIKTRGQQVTLRCSPKSGHDTVSWYQQALGQGPQFIFQYYEEEERQRGNFPDRFSGHQFPNYSSELNVNALLLGDSALYLCASSSGDGVYQPHHFGDGTRLSIL.

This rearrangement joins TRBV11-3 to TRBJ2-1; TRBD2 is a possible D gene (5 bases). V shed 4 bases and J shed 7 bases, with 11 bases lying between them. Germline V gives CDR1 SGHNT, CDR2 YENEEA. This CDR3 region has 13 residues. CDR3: CASSSVRGNEQFF. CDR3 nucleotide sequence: TGTGCCAGCAGCTCTGTACGGGGAAATGAGCAGTTCTTC.